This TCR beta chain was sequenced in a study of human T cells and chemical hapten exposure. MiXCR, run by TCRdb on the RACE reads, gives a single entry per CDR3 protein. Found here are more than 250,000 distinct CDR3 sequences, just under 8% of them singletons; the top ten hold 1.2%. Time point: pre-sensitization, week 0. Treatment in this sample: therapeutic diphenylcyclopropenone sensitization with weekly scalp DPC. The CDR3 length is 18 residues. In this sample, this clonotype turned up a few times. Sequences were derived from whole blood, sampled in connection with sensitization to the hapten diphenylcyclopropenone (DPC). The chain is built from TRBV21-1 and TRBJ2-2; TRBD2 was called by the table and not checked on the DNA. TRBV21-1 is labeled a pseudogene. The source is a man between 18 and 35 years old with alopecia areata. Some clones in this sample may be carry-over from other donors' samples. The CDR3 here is CASSKDERGRSVTGELFF. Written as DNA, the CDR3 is TGTGCCAGCAGCAAAGACGAGCGGGGGAGGTCTGTCACCGGGGAGCTGTTTTTT.